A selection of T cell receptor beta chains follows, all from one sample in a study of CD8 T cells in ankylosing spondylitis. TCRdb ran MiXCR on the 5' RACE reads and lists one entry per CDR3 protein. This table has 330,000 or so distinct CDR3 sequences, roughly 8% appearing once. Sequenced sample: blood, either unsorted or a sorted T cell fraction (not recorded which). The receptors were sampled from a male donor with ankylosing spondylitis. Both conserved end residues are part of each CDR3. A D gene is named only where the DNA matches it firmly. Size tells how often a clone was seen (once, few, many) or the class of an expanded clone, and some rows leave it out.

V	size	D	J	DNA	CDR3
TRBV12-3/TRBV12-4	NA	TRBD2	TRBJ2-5	TGTGCCAGCAGTACGGGGGCTAGCGGGAACCAAGAGACCCAGTACTTC	CASSTGASGNQETQYF
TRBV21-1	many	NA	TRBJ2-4	TGTGCCAGCAGCAGACGCACAGGGCCACTAGCCAAAAACATTCAGTACTTC	CASSRRTGPLAKNIQYF
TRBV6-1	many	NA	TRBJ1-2	TGTGCCAGCATGACGAGTGGCCAGTATAATGGCTACACCTTC	CASMTSGQYNGYTF
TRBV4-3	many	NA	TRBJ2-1	TGCGCCAGCAGCCAAGTAGGCGGATACAATGAGCAGTTCTTC	CASSQVGGYNEQFF
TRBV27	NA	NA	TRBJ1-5	TGTGCCAGCAGCGGGGGGGGGAGGGTCGGTCAGCCCCAGCATTTT	CASSGGGRVGQPQHF
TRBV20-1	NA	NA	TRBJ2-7	TGCAGTGCTCCACATAAAGCAGGCGAGCAGTACTTC	CSAPHKAGEQYF
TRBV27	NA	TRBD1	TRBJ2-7	TGTGCCAGCAGTTTCTCCGGGACAGGGGGCGGCTACGAGCAGTACTTC	CASSFSGTGGGYEQYF
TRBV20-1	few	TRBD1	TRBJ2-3	TGCAGTGCTCTGACAGGGAAAGTGAGCACAGATACGCAGTATTTT	CSALTGKVSTDTQYF
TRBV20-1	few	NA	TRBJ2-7	TGCAGTGCTAGAGAACGGGACTCCTTCTCCTACGAGCAGTACTTC	CSARERDSFSYEQYF
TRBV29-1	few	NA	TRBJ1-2	TGCAGCACCCGTGGGTCAGGGGCTCGGTGGGGCTACACCTTC	CSTRGSGARWGYTF
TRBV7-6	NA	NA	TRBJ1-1	TGTGCCAGCAGCCAACCAGGAGGGATGAACACTGAAGCTTTCTTT	CASSQPGGMNTEAFF
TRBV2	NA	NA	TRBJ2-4	TGTGCCAGCAGTGTCAGAGATAACATTCAGTACTTC	CASSVRDNIQYF
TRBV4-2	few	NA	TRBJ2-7	TGTGCCAGCAGCCCCCCGCTCGCTGACGAGCAGTACTTC	CASSPPLADEQYF
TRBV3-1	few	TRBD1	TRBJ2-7	TGTGCCAGCAGCCAAGCCGGACAGGCTCGCTACGAGCAGTACTTC	CASSQAGQARYEQYF
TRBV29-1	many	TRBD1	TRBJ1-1	TGCAGCGTTCTAGGGGACAGGGGGAGGACTGAAGCTTTCTTT	CSVLGDRGRTEAFF
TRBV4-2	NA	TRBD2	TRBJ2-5	TGTGCCAGCAGCCAGGGACTAGCTCAAGAGACCCAGTACTTC	CASSQGLAQETQYF
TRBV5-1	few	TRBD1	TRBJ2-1	TGCGCCAGCAGCTTCAGACAGGGATCCTACAATGAGCAGTTCTTC	CASSFRQGSYNEQFF
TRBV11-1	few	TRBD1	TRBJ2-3	TGTGCCAGCAGCAACCCGCCCAACAGGGGAAGACGCACAGATACGCAGTATTTT	CASSNPPNRGRRTDTQYF